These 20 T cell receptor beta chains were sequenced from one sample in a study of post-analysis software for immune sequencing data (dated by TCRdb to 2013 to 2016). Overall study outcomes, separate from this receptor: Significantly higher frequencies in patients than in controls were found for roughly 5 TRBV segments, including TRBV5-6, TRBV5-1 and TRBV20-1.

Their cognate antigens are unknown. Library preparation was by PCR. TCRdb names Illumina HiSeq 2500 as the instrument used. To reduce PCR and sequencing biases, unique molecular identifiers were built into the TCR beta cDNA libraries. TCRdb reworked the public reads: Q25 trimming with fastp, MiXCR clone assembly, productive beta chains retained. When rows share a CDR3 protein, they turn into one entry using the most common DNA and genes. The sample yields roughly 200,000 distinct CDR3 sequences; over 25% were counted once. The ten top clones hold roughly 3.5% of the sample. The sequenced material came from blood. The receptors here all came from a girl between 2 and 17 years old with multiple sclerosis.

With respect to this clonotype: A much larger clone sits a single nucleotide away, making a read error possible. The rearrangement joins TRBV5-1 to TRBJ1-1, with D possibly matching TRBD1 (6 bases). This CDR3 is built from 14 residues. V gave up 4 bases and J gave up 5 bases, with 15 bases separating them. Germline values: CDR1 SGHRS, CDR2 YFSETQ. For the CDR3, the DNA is TGCGCCAGCAGCCTAGGACAGAGACGGACTGAAGCTTTCTTT. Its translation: CASSLGQRRTEAFF.

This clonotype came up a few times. CDR3 nucleotide sequence: TGCAGTGCCCCCGAGCTCGGACCTACGCAGTATTTT. Translating gives CSAPELGPTQYF. The chain combines TRBV20-1 with TRBJ2-3; unclear D gene. Germline V gene sequence: CDR1 DFQATT, CDR2 SNEGSKA (reference sequence). With 6 bases removed from V and 8 bases from J, the gap between germline ends came to 15 bases. This CDR3 has 12 amino acids.

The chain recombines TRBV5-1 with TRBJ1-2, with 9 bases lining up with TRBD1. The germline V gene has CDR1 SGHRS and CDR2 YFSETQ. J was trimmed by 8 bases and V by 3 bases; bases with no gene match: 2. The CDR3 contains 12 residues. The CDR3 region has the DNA TGCGCCAGCAGCTCCGGACAGGGGGGCTACACCTTC. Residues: CASSSGQGGYTF.

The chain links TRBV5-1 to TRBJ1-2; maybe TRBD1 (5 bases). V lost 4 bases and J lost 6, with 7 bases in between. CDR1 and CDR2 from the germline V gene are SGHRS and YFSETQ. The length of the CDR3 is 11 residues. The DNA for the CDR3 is TGCGCCAGCAGCCCGGGGGATGGCTACACCTTC. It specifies CASSPGDGYTF.

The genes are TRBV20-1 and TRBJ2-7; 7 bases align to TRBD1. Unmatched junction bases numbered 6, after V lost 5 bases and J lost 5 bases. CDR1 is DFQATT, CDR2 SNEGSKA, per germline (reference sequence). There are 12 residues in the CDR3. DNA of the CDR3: TGCAGTGCTCCCCGGGACAGTCACGAGCAGTACTTC. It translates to CSAPRDSHEQYF.

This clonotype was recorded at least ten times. The CDR3 loop is CASSRSDHYGYTF. Written as DNA, the CDR3 is TGCGCCAGCAGCCGGTCGGACCACTATGGCTACACCTTC. The chain uses TRBV4-1 and TRBJ1-2; D ambiguous. CDR1 and CDR2 (germline): MGHRA, YSYEKL. Deletions cut 4 bases from V and 3 bases from J, with 9 bases between. The CDR3 is made up of 13 amino acids.

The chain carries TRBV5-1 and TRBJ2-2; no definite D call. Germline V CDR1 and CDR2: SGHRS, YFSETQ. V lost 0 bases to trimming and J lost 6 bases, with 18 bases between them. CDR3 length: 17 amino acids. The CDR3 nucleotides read TGCGCCAGCAGCTTGGATCCTATTTCGACGTTAGCCGGGGAGCTGTTTTTT. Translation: CASSLDPISTLAGELFF.

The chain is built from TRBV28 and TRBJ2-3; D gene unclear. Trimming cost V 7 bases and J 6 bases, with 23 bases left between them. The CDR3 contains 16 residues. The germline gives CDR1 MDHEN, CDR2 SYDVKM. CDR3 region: CASKGGLRILFDTQYF. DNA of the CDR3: TGTGCCAGCAAAGGTGGCCTACGGATTTTATTTGATACGCAGTATTTT.

The CDR3 loop reads CSAPGDLGQYNSPLHF. CDR3 nucleotides: TGCAGTGCCCCCGGGGACCTGGGGCAATATAATTCACCCCTCCACTTT. This sequence joins TRBV20-1 and TRBJ1-6, with a weak D call TRBD1 (5 bases). Per germline, CDR1 DFQATT and CDR2 SNEGSKA (reference sequence). V was trimmed by 6 bases and J by 4 bases, leaving 19 bases between them. The CDR3 extends over 16 amino acids.

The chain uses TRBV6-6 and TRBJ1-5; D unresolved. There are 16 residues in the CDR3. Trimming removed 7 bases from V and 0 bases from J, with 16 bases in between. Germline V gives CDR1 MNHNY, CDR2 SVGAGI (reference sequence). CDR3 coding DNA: TGTGCCAGCAATCGGGAGAGCCTTGATAGCAATCAGCCCCAGCATTTT. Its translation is CASNRESLDSNQPQHF.

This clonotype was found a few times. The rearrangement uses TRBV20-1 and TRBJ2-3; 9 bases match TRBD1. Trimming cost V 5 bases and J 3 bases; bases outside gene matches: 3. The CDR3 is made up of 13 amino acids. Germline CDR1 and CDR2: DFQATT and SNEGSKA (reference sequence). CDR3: CSALQGATDTQYF. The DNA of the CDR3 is TGCAGTGCTTTACAGGGGGCGACAGATACGCAGTATTTT.

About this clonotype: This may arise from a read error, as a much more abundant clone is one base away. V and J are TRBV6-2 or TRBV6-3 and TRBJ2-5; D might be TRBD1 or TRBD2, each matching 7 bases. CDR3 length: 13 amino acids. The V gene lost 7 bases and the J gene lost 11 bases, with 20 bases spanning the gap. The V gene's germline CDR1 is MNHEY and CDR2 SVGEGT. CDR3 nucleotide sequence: TGTGCCAGCACCCTGGGAGGGGGCGGTGAGCAGTACTTC. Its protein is CASTLGGGGEQYF.

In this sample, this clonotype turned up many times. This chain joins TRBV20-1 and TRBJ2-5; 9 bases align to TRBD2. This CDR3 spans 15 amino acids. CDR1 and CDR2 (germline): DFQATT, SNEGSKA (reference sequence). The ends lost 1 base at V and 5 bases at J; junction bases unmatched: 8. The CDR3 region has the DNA TGCAGTGCTAGAGGGGCGGGGGGGGCATTGGAGACCCAGTACTTC. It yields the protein CSARGAGGALETQYF.

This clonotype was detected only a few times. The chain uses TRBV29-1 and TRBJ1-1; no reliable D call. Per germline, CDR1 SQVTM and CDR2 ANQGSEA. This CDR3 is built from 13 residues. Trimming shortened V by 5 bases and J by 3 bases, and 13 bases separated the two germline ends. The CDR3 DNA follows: TGCAGCGTTACGTCAGGAGGACACACTGAAGCTTTCTTT. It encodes CSVTSGGHTEAFF.

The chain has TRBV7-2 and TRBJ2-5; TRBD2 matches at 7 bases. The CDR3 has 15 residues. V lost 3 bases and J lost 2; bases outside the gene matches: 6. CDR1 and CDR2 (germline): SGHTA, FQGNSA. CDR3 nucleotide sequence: TGTGCCAGCAGCTTCCAAGCGGGGCGACAAGAGACCCAGTACTTC. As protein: CASSFQAGRQETQYF.

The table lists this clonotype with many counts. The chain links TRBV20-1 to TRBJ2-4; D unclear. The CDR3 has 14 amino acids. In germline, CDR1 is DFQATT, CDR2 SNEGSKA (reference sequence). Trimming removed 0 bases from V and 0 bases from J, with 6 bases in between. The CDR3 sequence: CSARDTLAKNIQYF. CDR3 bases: TGCAGTGCTAGAGATACACTAGCCAAAAACATTCAGTACTTC.

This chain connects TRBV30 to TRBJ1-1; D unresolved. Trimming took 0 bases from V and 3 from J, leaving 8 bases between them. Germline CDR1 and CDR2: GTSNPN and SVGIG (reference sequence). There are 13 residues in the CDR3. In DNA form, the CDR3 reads TGTGCCTGGAGTGTACGGAGGGACACTGAAGCTTTCTTT. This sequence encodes CAWSVRRDTEAFF.

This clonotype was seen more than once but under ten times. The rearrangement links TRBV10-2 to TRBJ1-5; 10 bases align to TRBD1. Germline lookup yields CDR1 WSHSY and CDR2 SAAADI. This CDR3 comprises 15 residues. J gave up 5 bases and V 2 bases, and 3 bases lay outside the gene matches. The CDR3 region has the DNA TGCGCCAGCAGTGAGGCGACAGGGGGCGATCAGCCCCAGCATTTT. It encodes CASSEATGGDQPQHF.

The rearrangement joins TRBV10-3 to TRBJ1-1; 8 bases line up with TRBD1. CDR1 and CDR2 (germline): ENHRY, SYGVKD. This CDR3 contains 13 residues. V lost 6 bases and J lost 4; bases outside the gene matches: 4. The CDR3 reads CAIRTGEGTEAFF. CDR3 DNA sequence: TGTGCCATCAGGACAGGGGAAGGCACTGAAGCTTTCTTT.

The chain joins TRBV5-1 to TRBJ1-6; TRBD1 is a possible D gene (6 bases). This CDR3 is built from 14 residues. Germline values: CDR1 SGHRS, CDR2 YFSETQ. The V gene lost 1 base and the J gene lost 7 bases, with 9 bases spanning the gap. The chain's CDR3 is CASSLMDSNSPLHF. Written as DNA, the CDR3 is TGCGCCAGCAGCTTGATGGACAGCAATTCACCCCTCCACTTT.